The clone carrying this TCR beta chain was recorded once. Its antigen is not identified. Sequencing was performed with immunoSEQ multiplex PCR; in TCRdb, only in-frame clones are kept and a portion is missing. The table lists some 120,000 clones, under 95% of them singletons, with 5.4% in the top ten. The data stem from a study of T cell responses to AZD1222 COVID-19 vaccine. General observations from the study: Donors were mostly white British, more females; clonal diversity possibly underestimated. At baseline, seropositivity was found in only six or seven AZD1222 recipients. Nearly half of spike-specific TCRs reportedly target variant regions that are unmutated in the B.1.351 and B.1.1.7 variants.

Trimming stripped 0 bases from V and 3 bases from J, with 8 bases between. There are 14 residues in the CDR3. Germline CDR1 SGHNT, CDR2 YENEEA. The sequencing used peripheral blood, collected on day 0 of AZD1222 vaccination. This sequence joins TRBV11-3 and TRBJ1-1, with D possibly matching TRBD1 (5 bases). The clonotype comes from an adult in good health. The CDR3 bases are TGTGCCAGCAGCTTAGATGGGGGGTACACTGAAGCTTTCTTT. Translated, it gives CASSLDGGYTEAFF. Looking up the rest from reference TRBV11-3 and TRBJ1-1 gives the full variable domain: EAGVVQSPRYKIIEKKQPVAFWCNPISGHNTLYWYLQNLGQGPELLIRYENEEAVDDSQLPKDRFSAERLKGVDSTLKIQPAELGDSAVYLCASSLDGGYTEAFFGQGTRLTVV.